This TCR beta chain was sequenced for a study of shared T cell receptors in the human thymus. This CDR3 region has 15 residues. Trimming cost V 4 bases and J 1 base, with 11 bases left between them. Germline values: CDR1 MNHEY, CDR2 SVGAGI. Generated by immunoSEQ multiplex PCR, the TCRdb table keeps only in-frame clones and is missing some. The repertoire includes some 720,000 clones, around 89% of them detected once, and 0.0095% to 0.013% sits in the top ten. This sample also belongs to another study, concerning human thymus T cells. From that report: Thymus tissue was removed during corrective cardiac surgery.

The J gene is TRBJ2-1, the V gene TRBV6-5; no definite D call. This TCR came from a boy less than two years old with a congenital heart defect. What was sequenced was thymocytes. The CDR3 reads CASSSLEVSYNEQFF. CDR3 DNA sequence: TGTGCCAGCAGTTCCCTAGAGGTTTCCTACAATGAGCAGTTCTTC.